The present entry profiles one T cell receptor (beta chain) with its context. Its antigen has not been determined. Base qualities are not at hand, and no much larger clone is one base apart. The donors were 40 or so Caucasian individuals from Russia, aged roughly 6 to 95 years, who were systemically healthy. Ten milliliters of peripheral blood were drawn from each donor into EDTA-treated Vacutainer tubes. PBMCs were isolated by Ficoll-Paque density-gradient centrifugation, with at least 7 million obtained per sample. Trizol reagent was used to extract total RNA from the PBMCs, yielding at least 6 micrograms per sample. Naive CD45RAhigh/CD27high T cell percentages were measured by flow cytometry on a PBMC aliquot from every donor. Library prep was done by 5' RACE. The instrument given in TCRdb is Illumina HiSeq 2500. A second 7 to 11 cycle PCR used a sample-barcoded 5' primer and a J-beta primer mix. A template-switch 5' adaptor carrying 12 random nucleotides introduced a unique molecular identifier onto each TCR beta cDNA molecule. At least 2.5 million CDR3-containing paired-end reads were obtained from each sample. The Mint cDNA synthesis kit, primed by a TRBC-specific oligonucleotide, was used to synthesize first-strand cDNA from all RNA. Following uracil-DNA glycosylase treatment, all cDNA underwent a first 18-cycle PCR with the universal primers M1SS and BC2_uni_R. The original pipeline was this. For normalization, 1 million high-quality reads, each with a distinct molecular identifier, were randomly selected from each sample. Reads with shared molecular identifiers were discarded instead of being binned into consensus sequences. MiTCR, with a Q25 quality threshold and the strictest error-elimination algorithm, was used for CDR3 identification, clonotype clustering and error correction. A nonparametric unseen species model with Euler transformation was used to estimate a lower bound on total TCR beta diversity. TCRdb passed the public sequencing reads through fastp at Q25 and MiXCR, retaining productive beta sequences. Entries are consolidated by CDR3 protein sequence, retaining the most common genes and DNA. TCRdb's processing, not the study's, gives the V and J calls here. The sample yields 700,000 to 1,000,000 distinct CDR3 sequences; approximately 44% were counted once. The biggest ten clones account for under 20% of the sample.

The data were obtained in a study of blood T cells in healthy people across ages (dated by TCRdb to 2015 to 2017). Regarding the study in general: In model experiments, roughly one uniquely barcoded TCR beta cDNA molecule per two T cells was captured by template switching. Age-related changes in TCR beta repertoire diversity were measured in the study by deep sequencing normalized with unique cDNA molecular identifiers. To avoid experimental bias, donors of different ages were randomly spread across the sequencing lanes. The donors were divided into four age groups: young (average around 17 years), middle-aged (over 35), aged (about 60) and long-lived (more than 75). Using the same blood draw, the study looked at two additional independent replicas of 1 million unique cDNA reads for two donors, one aged 18 to 30 and the other aged 80 or older.

V and J lose 4 bases and 5 bases, and a span of 10 bases separates them. Including cysteine and phenylalanine, the CDR3 has 14 amino acids. Just the 42-base CDR3 DNA is kept, in frame starting at base 1. In the germline V gene, CDR1 corresponds to SGHRS and CDR2 to YFSETQ. Summary of the overall study and its limitations: Because profiling used bulk unsorted PBMCs, naive and antigen-experienced compartments could not be compared conclusively. Donor CMV infection status was unknown, potentially confounding age-related changes in expanded clonotypes. Compared with the aged group, the long-lived group had more naive CD4+ T cells, fewer expanded clones and increased TCR diversity, a pattern suggesting age selection. There was a strong correlation between observed TCR beta diversity and the percentage of naive T cells measured by flow cytometry. Estimates of total diversity based on one million sequenced T cells were considered lower bounds and underestimates. As age increased, observed TCR beta diversity per million T cells dropped in a roughly linear way, and a significant reduction was already evident by age 40.

Sequenced sample: blood. The sequence joins TRBV5-1 to TRBJ1-6; a tentative D match to TRBD1 spans 5 bases. This TCR was recovered from a man aged 60 to 69 in good health. The bases are TGCGCCAGCAGCGCCCGGGGGGATAATTCACCCCTCCACTTT. Translated, it gives CASSARGDNSPLHF.